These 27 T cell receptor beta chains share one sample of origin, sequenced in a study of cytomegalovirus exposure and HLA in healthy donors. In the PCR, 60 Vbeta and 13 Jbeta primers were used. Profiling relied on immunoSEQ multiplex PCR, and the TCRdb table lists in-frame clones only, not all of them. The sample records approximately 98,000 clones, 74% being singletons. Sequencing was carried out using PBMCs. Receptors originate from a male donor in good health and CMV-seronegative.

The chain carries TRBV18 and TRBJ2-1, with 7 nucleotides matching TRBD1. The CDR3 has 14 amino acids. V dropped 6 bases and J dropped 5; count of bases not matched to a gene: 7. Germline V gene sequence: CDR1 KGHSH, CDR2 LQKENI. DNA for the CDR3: TGTGCCAGCTCCCACTGGGACAGCAACAATGAGCAGTTCTTC. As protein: CASSHWDSNNEQFF.

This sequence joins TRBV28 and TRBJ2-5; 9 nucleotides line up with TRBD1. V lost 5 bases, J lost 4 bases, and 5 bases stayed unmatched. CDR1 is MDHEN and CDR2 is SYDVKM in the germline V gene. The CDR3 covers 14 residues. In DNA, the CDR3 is TGTGCCAGCAGTCCCGGGACAGGGAGAGAGACCCAGTACTTC. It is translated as CASSPGTGRETQYF.

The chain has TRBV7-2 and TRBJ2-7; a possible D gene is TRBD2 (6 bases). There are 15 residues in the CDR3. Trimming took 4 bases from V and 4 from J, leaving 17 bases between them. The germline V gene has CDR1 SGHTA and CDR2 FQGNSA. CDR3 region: CASSSIPGVVYEQYF. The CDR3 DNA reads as TGTGCCAGCAGCTCGATTCCGGGAGTAGTGTACGAGCAGTACTTC.

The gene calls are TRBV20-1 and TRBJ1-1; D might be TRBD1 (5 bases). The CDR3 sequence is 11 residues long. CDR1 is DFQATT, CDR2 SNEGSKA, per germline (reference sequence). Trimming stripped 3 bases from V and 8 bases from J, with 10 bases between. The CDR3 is CSASTNREAFF. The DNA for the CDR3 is TGCAGTGCTAGTACGAACAGGGAAGCTTTCTTT.

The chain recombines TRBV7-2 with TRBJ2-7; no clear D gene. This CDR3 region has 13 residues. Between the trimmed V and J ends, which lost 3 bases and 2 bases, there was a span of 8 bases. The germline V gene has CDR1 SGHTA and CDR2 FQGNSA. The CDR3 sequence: CASSLKATYEQYF. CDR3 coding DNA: TGTGCCAGCAGCTTGAAAGCCACCTACGAGCAGTACTTC.

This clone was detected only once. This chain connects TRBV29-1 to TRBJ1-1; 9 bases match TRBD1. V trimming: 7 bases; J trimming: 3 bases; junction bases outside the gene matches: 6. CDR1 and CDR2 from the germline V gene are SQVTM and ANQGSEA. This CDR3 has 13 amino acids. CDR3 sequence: CSALQGADTEAFF. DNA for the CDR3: TGCAGCGCCTTACAGGGGGCGGACACTGAAGCTTTCTTT.

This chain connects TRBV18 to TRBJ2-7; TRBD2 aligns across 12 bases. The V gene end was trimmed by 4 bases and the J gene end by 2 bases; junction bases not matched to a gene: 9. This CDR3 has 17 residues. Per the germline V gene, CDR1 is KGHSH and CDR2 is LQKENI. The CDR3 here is CASSLTPRTSGAYEQYF. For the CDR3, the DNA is TGTGCCAGCTCACTGACCCCTCGGACTAGCGGGGCCTACGAGCAGTACTTC.

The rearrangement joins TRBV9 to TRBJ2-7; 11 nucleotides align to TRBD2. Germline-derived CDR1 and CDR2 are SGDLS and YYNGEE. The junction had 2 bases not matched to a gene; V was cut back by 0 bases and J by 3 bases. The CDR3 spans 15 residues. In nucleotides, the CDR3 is TGTGCCAGCAGCGTAGTCGGGACTAGCGGCTACGAGCAGTACTTC. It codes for CASSVVGTSGYEQYF.

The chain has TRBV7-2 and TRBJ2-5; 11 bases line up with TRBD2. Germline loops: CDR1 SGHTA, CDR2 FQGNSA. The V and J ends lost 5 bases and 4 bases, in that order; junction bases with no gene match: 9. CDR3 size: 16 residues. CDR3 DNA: TGTGCCAGCAGCGAGAGTCTAGCGGGAGGTGTAGAGACCCAGTACTTC. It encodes CASSESLAGGVETQYF.

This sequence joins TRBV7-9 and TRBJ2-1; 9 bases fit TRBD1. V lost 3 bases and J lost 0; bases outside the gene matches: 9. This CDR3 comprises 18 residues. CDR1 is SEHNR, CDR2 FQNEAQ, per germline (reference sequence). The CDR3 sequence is CASSLSGTGSSSYNEQFF. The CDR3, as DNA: TGTGCCAGCAGCTTGTCGGGGACAGGGTCCAGCTCCTACAATGAGCAGTTCTTC. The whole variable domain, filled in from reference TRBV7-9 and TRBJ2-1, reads DTGVSQNPRHKITKRGQNVTFRCDPISEHNRLYWYRQTLGQGPEFLTYFQNEAQLEKSRLLSDRFSAERPKGSFSTLEIQRTEQGDSAMYLCASSLSGTGSSSYNEQFFGPGTRLTVL.

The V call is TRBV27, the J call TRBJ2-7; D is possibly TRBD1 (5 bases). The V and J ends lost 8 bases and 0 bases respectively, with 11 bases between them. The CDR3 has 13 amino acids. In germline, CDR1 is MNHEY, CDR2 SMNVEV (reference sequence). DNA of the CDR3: TGTGCCAGCGGGGCAGGACACTCCTACGAGCAGTACTTC. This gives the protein CASGAGHSYEQYF.

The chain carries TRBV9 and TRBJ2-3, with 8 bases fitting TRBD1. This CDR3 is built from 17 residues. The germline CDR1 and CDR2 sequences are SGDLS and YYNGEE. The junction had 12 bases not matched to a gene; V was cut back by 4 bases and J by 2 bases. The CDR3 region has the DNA TGTGCCAGCAGCACCCAGCCCGGGACAGGAGCCACAGATACGCAGTATTTT. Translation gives CASSTQPGTGATDTQYF.

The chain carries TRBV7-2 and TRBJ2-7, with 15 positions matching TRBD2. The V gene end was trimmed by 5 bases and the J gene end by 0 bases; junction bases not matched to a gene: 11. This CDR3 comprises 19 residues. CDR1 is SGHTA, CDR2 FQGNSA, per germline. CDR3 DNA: TGTGCCAGCAGCGTTAGAACCGGGACTAGCGGGAGGTACTCCTACGAGCAGTACTTC. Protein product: CASSVRTGTSGRYSYEQYF.

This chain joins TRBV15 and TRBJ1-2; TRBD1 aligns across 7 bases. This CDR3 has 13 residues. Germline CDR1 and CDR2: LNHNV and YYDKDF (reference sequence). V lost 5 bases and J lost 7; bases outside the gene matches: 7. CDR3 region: CATSPTGIGGYTF. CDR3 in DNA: TGTGCCACCAGCCCGACAGGGATAGGTGGCTACACCTTC.

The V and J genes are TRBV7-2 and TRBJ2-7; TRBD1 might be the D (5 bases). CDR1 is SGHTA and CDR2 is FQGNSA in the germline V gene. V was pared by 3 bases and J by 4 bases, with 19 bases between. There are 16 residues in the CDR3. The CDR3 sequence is CASSFRGAAERYEQYF. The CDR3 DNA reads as TGTGCCAGCAGCTTCCGTGGGGCCGCAGAACGTTACGAGCAGTACTTC.

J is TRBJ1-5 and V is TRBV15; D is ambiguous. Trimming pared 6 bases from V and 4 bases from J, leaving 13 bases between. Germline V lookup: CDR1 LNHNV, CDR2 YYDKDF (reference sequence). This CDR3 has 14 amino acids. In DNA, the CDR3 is TGTGCCACCAGTGGATACAGCAGTAATCAGCCCCAGCATTTT. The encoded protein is CATSGYSSNQPQHF.

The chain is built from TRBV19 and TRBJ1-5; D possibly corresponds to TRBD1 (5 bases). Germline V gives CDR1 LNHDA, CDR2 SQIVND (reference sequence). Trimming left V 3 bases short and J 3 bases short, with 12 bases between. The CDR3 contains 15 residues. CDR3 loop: CASSILGLTNQPQHF. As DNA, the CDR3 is TGTGCCAGTAGTATTCTGGGACTTACCAATCAGCCCCAGCATTTT.

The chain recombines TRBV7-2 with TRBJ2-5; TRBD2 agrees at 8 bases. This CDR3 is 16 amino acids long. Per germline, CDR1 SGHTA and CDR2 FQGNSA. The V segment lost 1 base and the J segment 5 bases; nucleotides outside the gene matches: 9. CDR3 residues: CASSLGGSGEGETQYF. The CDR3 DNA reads TGTGCCAGCAGCTTAGGAGGTAGCGGGGAGGGGGAGACCCAGTACTTC. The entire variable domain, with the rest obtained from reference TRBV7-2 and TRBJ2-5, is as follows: GAGVSQSPSNKVTEKGKDVELRCDPISGHTALYWYRQSLGQGLEFLIYFQGNSAPDKSGLPSDRFSAERTGGSVSTLTIQRTQQEDSAVYLCASSLGGSGEGETQYFGPGTRLLVL.

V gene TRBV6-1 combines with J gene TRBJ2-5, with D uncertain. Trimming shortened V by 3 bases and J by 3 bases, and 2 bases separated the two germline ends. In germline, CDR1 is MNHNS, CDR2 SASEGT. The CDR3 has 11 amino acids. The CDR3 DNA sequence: TGTGCCAGCAGTGACGAAGAGACCCAGTACTTC. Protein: CASSDEETQYF.

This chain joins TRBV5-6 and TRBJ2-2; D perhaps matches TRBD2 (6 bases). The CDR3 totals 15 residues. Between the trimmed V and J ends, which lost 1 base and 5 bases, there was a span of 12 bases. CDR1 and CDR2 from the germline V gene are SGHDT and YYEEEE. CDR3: CASSLSSDGTGELFF. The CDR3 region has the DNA TGTGCCAGCAGCTTGTCTAGCGATGGAACCGGGGAGCTGTTTTTT.

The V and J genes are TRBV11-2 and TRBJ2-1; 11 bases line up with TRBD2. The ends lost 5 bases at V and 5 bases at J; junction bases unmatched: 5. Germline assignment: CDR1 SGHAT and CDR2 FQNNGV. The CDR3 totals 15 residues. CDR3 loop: CASSPGTSGDNEQFF. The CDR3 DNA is TGTGCCAGCAGCCCCGGGACTAGCGGAGACAATGAGCAGTTCTTC.

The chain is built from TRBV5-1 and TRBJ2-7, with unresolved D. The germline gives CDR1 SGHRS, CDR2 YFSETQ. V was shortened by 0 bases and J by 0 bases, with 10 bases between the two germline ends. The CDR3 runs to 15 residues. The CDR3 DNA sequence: TGCGCCAGCAGCTTGGCCGGCGGCAGCTCCTACGAGCAGTACTTC. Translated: CASSLAGGSSYEQYF.

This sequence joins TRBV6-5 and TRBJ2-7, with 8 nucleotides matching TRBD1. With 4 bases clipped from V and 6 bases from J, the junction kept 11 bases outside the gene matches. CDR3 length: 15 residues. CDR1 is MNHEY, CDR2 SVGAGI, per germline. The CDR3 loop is CASSSPDRAFFEQYF. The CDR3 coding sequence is TGTGCCAGCAGTTCTCCGGACAGGGCATTCTTCGAGCAGTACTTC.

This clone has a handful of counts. CDR3: CASSHLTGQSYEQYF. The CDR3 DNA follows: TGTGCCAGCAGTCATCTTACGGGACAGTCCTACGAGCAGTACTTC. The chain recombines TRBV6-1 with TRBJ2-7; TRBD1 matches at 7 bases. The CDR3 is 15 residues long. The germline V gene has CDR1 MNHNS and CDR2 SASEGT. Germline trimming cut 5 bases from V and 1 base from J; bases unmatched to any gene: 8.

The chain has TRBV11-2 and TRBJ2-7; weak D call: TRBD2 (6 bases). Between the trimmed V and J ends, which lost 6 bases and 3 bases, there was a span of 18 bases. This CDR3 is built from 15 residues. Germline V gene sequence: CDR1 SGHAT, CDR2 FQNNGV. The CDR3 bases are TGTGCCAGCAGTCAAACTCGCTATAGCGGCTACGAGCAGTACTTC. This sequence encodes CASSQTRYSGYEQYF.

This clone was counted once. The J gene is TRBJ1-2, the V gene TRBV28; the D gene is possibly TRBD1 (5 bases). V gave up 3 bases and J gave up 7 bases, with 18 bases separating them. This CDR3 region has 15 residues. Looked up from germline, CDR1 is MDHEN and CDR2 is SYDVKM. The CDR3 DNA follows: TGTGCCAGCAGTTTGCCCGCGGGGTCGAGGGGTGGCTACACCTTC. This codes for CASSLPAGSRGGYTF.

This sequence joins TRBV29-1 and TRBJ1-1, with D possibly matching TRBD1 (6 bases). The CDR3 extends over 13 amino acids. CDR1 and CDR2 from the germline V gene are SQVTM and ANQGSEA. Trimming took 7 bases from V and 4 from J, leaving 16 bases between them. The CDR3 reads CSAVRGGATEAFF. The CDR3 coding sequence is TGCAGCGCAGTTAGGGGGGGTGCCACTGAAGCTTTCTTT. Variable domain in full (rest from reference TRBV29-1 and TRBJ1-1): SAVISQKPSRDICQRGTSLTIQCQVDSQVTMMFWYRQQPGQSLTLIATANQGSEATYESGFVIDKFPISRPNLTFSTLTVSNMSPEDSSIYLCSAVRGGATEAFFGQGTRLTVV.